These 30 T cell receptor beta chains were sequenced from one sample in a study of T cells after yellow fever vaccination. From the 5' RACE reads, TCRdb called clonotypes with MiXCR, one entry per CDR3 protein. The repertoire includes roughly 330,000 distinct CDR3 sequences, roughly 4.3% of them detected once, and around 24% sits in the top ten. The sequencing used PBMCs, collected 5 days after the yellow fever booster vaccination. These receptors all stem from a man younger than 30 who received the YFV17D yellow fever vaccine.

This clonotype has ten or more counts. CDR3 protein: CATSYRSAGSETQYF. The CDR3 DNA sequence: TGTGCCACCTCTTATCGGAGTGCTGGGTCGGAGACCCAGTACTTC. The gene calls are TRBV15 and TRBJ2-5; no definite D call. V shed 8 bases and J shed 5 bases, with 21 bases lying between them. There are 15 residues in the CDR3. Germline CDR1 LNHNV, CDR2 YYDKDF (reference sequence).

The chain carries TRBV5-4 and TRBJ2-3, with D possibly matching TRBD2 (5 bases). V was shortened by 9 bases and J by 1 base, with 12 bases between the two germline ends. Looked up from germline, CDR1 is SGHNT and CDR2 is YYREEE (reference sequence). The CDR3 is 13 amino acids. The CDR3 coding sequence is TGTGCCACCCTTACGAGGGGCACAGATACGCAGTATTTT. This codes for CATLTRGTDTQYF. The full variable domain, completed using reference TRBV5-4 and TRBJ2-3, is ETGVTQSPTHLIKTRGQQVTLRCSSQSGHNTVSWYQQALGQGPQFIFQYYREEENGRGNFPPRFSGLQFPNYSSELNVNALELDDSALYLCATLTRGTDTQYFGPGTRLTVL.

This clonotype occurred many times. The chain combines TRBV7-2 with TRBJ2-3; D is possibly TRBD1 or TRBD2 (6 bases each). From germline, CDR1 is SGHTA and CDR2 FQGNSA. Trimming took off 1 base at V and 1 base at J, with 9 bases between the two ends. CDR3 length equals 15 residues. CDR3 amino acids: CASSLVGGRTDTQYF. The CDR3 DNA reads TGTGCCAGCAGCTTAGTGGGGGGCCGCACAGATACGCAGTATTTT.

The sample holds a few counts of this clonotype. The chain carries TRBV7-9 and TRBJ2-5; 11 bases match TRBD1. Germline V lookup: CDR1 SEHNR, CDR2 FQNEAQ (reference sequence). V dropped 2 bases and J dropped 2; count of bases not matched to a gene: 7. This CDR3 contains 17 residues. CDR3 DNA: TGTGCCAGCAGCTTAACCGGACAGGGGGCCTTTCAAGAGACCCAGTACTTC. This translates into CASSLTGQGAFQETQYF.

The rearrangement uses TRBV18 and TRBJ2-7; 10 bases line up with TRBD1. The CDR3 consists of 15 residues. Per germline, CDR1 KGHSH and CDR2 LQKENI. The V segment lost 6 bases and the J segment 3 bases; nucleotides outside the gene matches: 8. CDR3 nucleotide sequence: TGTGCCAGCTCTCGTCCGGGACAGGGGATCTACGAGCAGTACTTC. Translation gives CASSRPGQGIYEQYF. The full variable domain, with the rest looked up from reference TRBV18 and TRBJ2-7, is NAGVMQNPRHLVRRRGQEARLRCSPMKGHSHVYWYRQLPEEGLKFMVYLQKENIIDESGMPKERFSAEFPKEGPSILRIQQVVRGDSAAYFCASSRPGQGIYEQYFGPGTRLTVT.

This clonotype occurred a few times. The rearrangement joins TRBV20-1 to TRBJ2-4; D remains unclear. Germline V gives CDR1 DFQATT, CDR2 SNEGSKA (reference sequence). V was pared by 1 base and J by 4 bases, with 14 bases between. The CDR3 has 15 residues. CDR3 protein: CSARGGRRIKNIQYF. Here the CDR3 DNA reads TGCAGTGCTAGAGGGGGTCGAAGGATAAAAAACATTCAGTACTTC.

In its sample, this clonotype was seen many times. The chain is built from TRBV20-1 and TRBJ1-1; D is uncertain. CDR3 length equals 11 residues. CDR1 is DFQATT and CDR2 is SNEGSKA in the germline V gene (reference sequence). The CDR3 DNA reads as TGCGCCGGGAGGGAGAACACTGAAGCTTTCTTT. The encoded protein is CAGRENTEAFF.

This sequence joins TRBV12-3 or TRBV12-4 and TRBJ1-2; D is uncertain. There are 12 residues in the CDR3. Trimming removed 9 bases at V and 4 bases at J, with 12 bases between. CDR3 nucleotides: TGTGCCAGTTCCACGAGAGGCTATGGCTACACCTTC. It specifies CASSTRGYGYTF.

This clonotype has more than one count but fewer than ten. The chain employs TRBV7-2 and TRBJ2-5; perhaps TRBD1 as D (6 bases). CDR1 and CDR2 from the germline V gene are SGHTA and FQGNSA. CDR3 length: 13 residues. Trimming took 5 bases from V and 5 from J, leaving 12 bases between them. In DNA form, the CDR3 reads TGTGCCAGCAGCGTTAGGGGGTGGGAGACCCAGTACTTC. This sequence encodes CASSVRGWETQYF.

This clonotype was observed a few times. The V and J genes are TRBV20-1 and TRBJ1-6; possible D gene TRBD1, 6 bases. This CDR3 region has 16 residues. Germline V gene data show CDR1 as DFQATT and CDR2 as SNEGSKA (reference sequence). The V and J ends lost 6 bases and 6 bases respectively, with 21 bases between them. CDR3 DNA sequence: TGCAGTGCCGCCGCGGGTGAACAGGGTGGTAATTCACCCCTCCACTTT. Translated, it gives CSAAAGEQGGNSPLHF.

The chain has TRBV10-1 and TRBJ2-1; D might be TRBD1 or TRBD2, each matching 5 bases. V was pared by 0 bases and J by 7 bases, with 10 bases between. CDR1 is WNHNN, CDR2 SYGVQD, per germline (reference sequence). This CDR3 spans 14 amino acids. The CDR3 DNA reads TGCGCCAGCAGTGAGTCGATAGGGGAGAATGAGCAGTTCTTC. Amino acid sequence: CASSESIGENEQFF.

This clonotype was seen a few times. The rearrangement joins TRBV5-1 to TRBJ2-5; 8 positions agree with TRBD1. This CDR3 has 16 residues. Per germline, CDR1 SGHRS and CDR2 YFSETQ. The ends lost 4 bases at V and 3 bases at J; junction bases unmatched: 11. Here the CDR3 DNA reads TGCGCCAGCAGCCCGGGGGCAGGGGGCTTCGAAGAGACCCAGTACTTC. Residues: CASSPGAGGFEETQYF.

The table lists this clonotype with many counts. The J gene is TRBJ1-1, the V gene TRBV2; D remains unclear. The CDR3 extends over 13 amino acids. Germline V CDR1 and CDR2: SNHLY, FYNNEI. The ends were cut back, 7 bases at V and 1 base at J, with 10 bases in the middle. DNA of the CDR3: TGTGCCAGCATCGGGCAGCCGAACACTGAAGCTTTCTTT. It codes for CASIGQPNTEAFF.

V usage is TRBV12-5 and J usage is TRBJ1-6; no clear D. From germline, CDR1 is LGHNT and CDR2 FRNRAP. CDR3 size: 14 residues. The ends were cut back, 7 bases at V and 2 bases at J, with 9 bases in the middle. The CDR3 DNA reads as TGTGCTAGTGCCCTTGACACCTATAATTCACCCCTCCACTTT. This gives the protein CASALDTYNSPLHF.

This clonotype came up a few times. CDR3 residues: CASSNSGGETDTQYF. For the CDR3, the DNA is TGTGCCAGCAGTAATAGCGGGGGGGAAACAGATACGCAGTATTTT. The chain couples TRBV7-3 to TRBJ2-3; 11 nucleotides align to TRBD2. Losses at the gene ends were 6 bases for V and 3 bases for J; bases not matched to a gene: 5. Per germline, CDR1 SGHTA and CDR2 FQGTGA. This CDR3 has 15 residues.

In this sample, this clonotype turned up a few times. This chain links TRBV20-1 with TRBJ2-7, with D possibly matching TRBD1 (6 bases). V lost 0 bases and J 6 bases, leaving 15 bases between the germline ends. The germline gives CDR1 DFQATT, CDR2 SNEGSKA (reference sequence). The CDR3 runs to 14 residues. The CDR3 DNA is TGCAGTGCTAGAGATCGGACCAGGGGTTTCGAGCAGTACGTC. Its protein product is CSARDRTRGFEQYV.

The chain is built from TRBV5-1 and TRBJ1-4, with D tentatively TRBD1 (6 bases). The CDR3 runs 16 residues. Germline CDR1 and CDR2: SGHRS and YFSETQ. The V end lost 3 bases, the J end lost 0 bases, and 12 bases lay between the germline ends. The CDR3 spells CASSSGTLSTNEKLFF. Written as DNA, the CDR3 is TGCGCCAGCAGCTCCGGGACACTTTCAACTAATGAAAAACTGTTTTTT.

The V gene is TRBV16, the J gene TRBJ1-2; D uncertain. V was pared by 4 bases and J by 8 bases, with 11 bases between. The CDR3 has 12 residues. Germline V gives CDR1 KGHSY, CDR2 FQNENV. The DNA for the CDR3 is TGTGCCAGCAGCCCCCCGCTTCGGGGCTACACCTTC. As protein: CASSPPLRGYTF.

Many counts were recorded for this clonotype. The J gene is TRBJ1-1, the V gene TRBV7-2; possible D gene TRBD1, 5 bases. V was clipped by 1 base and J by 4 bases, with 10 bases between them. This CDR3 region has 14 residues. The germline V gene has CDR1 SGHTA and CDR2 FQGNSA. The CDR3 coding sequence is TGTGCCAGCAGCTTAGTAGGGGCGGGCACTGAAGCTTTCTTT. Amino acid sequence: CASSLVGAGTEAFF.

There are a few counts of this clonotype. The genes are TRBV15 and TRBJ1-3; D is undetermined. There are 15 residues in the CDR3. V lost 0 bases and J 0 bases, leaving 6 bases between the germline ends. Germline loops: CDR1 LNHNV, CDR2 YYDKDF (reference sequence). The CDR3 DNA follows: TGTGCCACCAGCAGAGATCCCCGCTCTGGAAACACCATATATTTT. It codes for CATSRDPRSGNTIYF. The full variable domain, rest sourced from reference TRBV15 and TRBJ1-3, is DAMVIQNPRYQVTQFGKPVTLSCSQTLNHNVMYWYQQKSSQAPKLLFHYYDKDFNNEADTPDNFQSRRPNTSFCFLDIRSPGLGDTAMYLCATSRDPRSGNTIYFGEGSWLTVV.

This clonotype was seen ten or more times. The CDR3 here is CASSLTGAETQYF. In DNA form, the CDR3 reads TGTGCCAGCAGTTTAACGGGAGCAGAGACCCAGTACTTC. The chain couples TRBV12-3 or TRBV12-4 to TRBJ2-5, with D possibly matching TRBD2 (6 bases). The CDR3 consists of 13 residues. V was clipped by 2 bases and J by 4 bases, with 8 bases between them.

This clonotype was seen repeatedly, ten times or more. This chain connects TRBV6-2 or TRBV6-3 to TRBJ2-1; 10 bases align to TRBD2. The germline V gene has CDR1 MNHEY and CDR2 SVGEGT. The CDR3 has 14 amino acids. The V segment lost 7 bases and the J segment 5 bases; nucleotides outside the gene matches: 5. CDR3 protein: CASTLAGGDNEQFF. The CDR3 DNA follows: TGTGCCAGCACCTTAGCGGGGGGAGACAATGAGCAGTTCTTC.

The chain is built from TRBV29-1 and TRBJ2-1, with 11 bases matching TRBD2. V gave up 7 bases and J gave up 0 bases; unmatched junction bases: 8. The germline V gene has CDR1 SQVTM and CDR2 ANQGSEA. This CDR3 region has 16 residues. The CDR3 loop reads CSAILAGGSSYNEQFF. Written as DNA, the CDR3 is TGCAGCGCCATTCTAGCGGGGGGTAGCTCCTACAATGAGCAGTTCTTC.

The V call is TRBV11-2, the J call TRBJ1-6; D remains ambiguous. The V end lost 5 bases, the J end lost 0 bases, and 8 bases lay between the germline ends. This CDR3 has 15 amino acids. The germline CDR1 and CDR2 sequences are SGHAT and FQNNGV. CDR3: CASSLRSSYNSPLHF. The DNA of the CDR3 is TGTGCCAGCAGCCTCCGGAGCTCCTATAATTCACCCCTCCACTTT.

This clonotype has a handful of counts. This chain links TRBV5-6 with TRBJ2-2; D is undetermined. Germline loops: CDR1 SGHDT, CDR2 YYEEEE. This CDR3 is built from 15 residues. V lost 4 bases, J lost 8 bases, and 18 bases lay in between. CDR3 DNA sequence: TGTGCCAGCAGCCGATCGGACGGTCCACGGGGGGAGCTGTTTTTT. This translates into CASSRSDGPRGELFF.

In its sample, this clonotype was seen many times. The chain carries TRBV6-5 and TRBJ2-7; D may be TRBD1 (5 bases). V was trimmed by 7 bases and J by 0 bases, leaving 10 bases between them. The CDR3 is 13 amino acids. CDR1 and CDR2 (germline): MNHEY, SVGAGI. The CDR3 region is CASKDTSSYEQYF. CDR3 coding DNA: TGTGCCAGCAAGGACACGAGCTCCTACGAGCAGTACTTC.

This clonotype appeared a few times. The chain joins TRBV12-3 or TRBV12-4 to TRBJ2-5; D is ambiguous. The V and J ends lost 4 bases and 2 bases respectively, with 8 bases between them. The CDR3 has 13 residues. This CDR3 is CASSSTVQETQYF. The DNA of the CDR3 is TGTGCCAGCAGTTCGACGGTACAAGAGACCCAGTACTTC.

This clonotype has only a few counts. This chain joins TRBV3-1 and TRBJ1-1; no clear D gene. This CDR3 is 16 amino acids long. Germline CDR1 LGHDT, CDR2 YNNKEL (reference sequence). Trimming cost V 1 base and J 5 bases, with 17 bases left between them. The CDR3 protein is CASSQAGNAGRTEAFF. CDR3 in DNA: TGTGCCAGCAGCCAAGCCGGGAACGCCGGGAGGACTGAAGCTTTCTTT.

This clonotype showed up many times. This chain connects TRBV7-9 to TRBJ2-1; 9 nucleotides line up with TRBD2. Per the germline V gene, CDR1 is SEHNR and CDR2 is FQNEAQ (reference sequence). V gave up 5 bases and J gave up 7 bases; unmatched junction bases: 12. CDR3 length: 16 amino acids. CDR3 amino acids: CASSLSGGGAANEQFF. Here the CDR3 DNA reads TGTGCCAGCAGCCTATCTGGCGGGGGGGCCGCTAATGAGCAGTTCTTC.

This clonotype was detected many times. The rearrangement uses TRBV7-2 and TRBJ2-3, with unresolved D. Trimming removed 5 bases at V and 1 base at J, with 7 bases between. Germline V gene data show CDR1 as SGHTA and CDR2 as FQGNSA. The CDR3 consists of 13 residues. The CDR3 DNA reads TGTGCCAGCAGCCCAAAGGGCACAGATACGCAGTATTTT. Protein product: CASSPKGTDTQYF. The entire variable domain, with the rest obtained from reference TRBV7-2 and TRBJ2-3, is as follows: GAGVSQSPSNKVTEKGKDVELRCDPISGHTALYWYRQSLGQGLEFLIYFQGNSAPDKSGLPSDRFSAERTGGSVSTLTIQRTQQEDSAVYLCASSPKGTDTQYFGPGTRLTVL.